Sequencing of this T cell receptor (beta chain) was carried out in a study of shared clonotypes between healthy human individuals. A CD45RA+ naive subset and a CD45RA-negative memory subset were split from CD4+ cells. The data were produced by immunoSEQ multiplex PCR, yet TCRdb's version contains in-frame clones alone and is incomplete. The sample holds millions of clones; approximately 95% are singletons and the top ten take 0.1% to 0.15%. Concerning this clone: Its cognate antigen is unknown.

Study-level findings and limits: Relative to memory subsets, naive subsets generally showed larger estimated richness.

Germline V gives CDR1 GTSNPN, CDR2 SVGIG (reference sequence). The CDR3 has 13 residues. J gave up 10 bases and V 4 bases, and 9 bases lay outside the gene matches. The gene calls are TRBV30 and TRBJ1-4; TRBD1 matches 7 bases. The TCR comes from a man between 18 and 35 years old in good health. Sequencing was carried out using naive CD4+ T cells sorted from blood. Documented subset: CD45RA+ positively selected. CDR3 bases: TGTGCCTGGACCTCCGACAGGGAGGGAAAACTGTTTTTT. Translated: CAWTSDREGKLFF.